The sequence of this T cell receptor (beta chain) was determined in a study of Ad26.COV2.S vaccination and SARS-CoV-2 variants (dated by TCRdb to the early 2020s). Broadly, across the study: Vaccine-arm donors were drawn from COV1001, a multicentre, randomized, double-blind, placebo-controlled phase I-IIa trial of Ad26.COV2.S in healthy adults. Ad26.COV2.S was administered intramuscularly at a dose of 5x10^10 or 1x10^11 viral particles, either as one shot or as two shots given 56 days apart. The specificity and breadth of SARS-CoV-2-reactive T cell receptors after Ad26.COV2.S vaccination were assessed by TCRbeta repertoire sequencing. A total of 32 samples were included in the TCR-sequenced set, comprising around 19 Ad26.COV2.S vaccine recipients, 5 placebo recipients and 8 SARS-CoV-2 convalescent individuals. Trial participants were randomized into five groups of five, in which low-dose or high-dose Ad26.COV2.S was given once or twice, or placebo was given on both occasions. Throughout the experiments and outcome assessment, investigators stayed blinded to trial group allocation.

Broad study findings and their caveats: After vaccination, substantial breadth of spike-specific CD8+ and CD4+ T cell responses was reported. The study was not powered to compare responses between vaccine doses or regimens. Compared with placebo recipients, Ad26.COV2.S recipients showed higher spike-specific TCR breadth (P = 0.0014). Comparable non-spike TCR breadth was observed between vaccine and placebo recipients, consistent with only spike being contained in the vaccine. The authors noted that the TCR breadth and depth analyses may have underestimated total T cell responses.

The immunoSEQ Assay was the method used to sequence TCRbeta CDR3 regions. After extraction, genomic DNA underwent amplification by bias-controlled multiplex PCR, followed by high-throughput sequencing. For the original study's pipeline: To quantify the absolute abundance of every unique TCRbeta CDR3 region, sequences were collapsed and filtered. Usable DNA was measured by amplifying reference genes present in all nucleated cells, and TCRbeta template counts were normalized to that usable DNA to estimate T cell fraction. Repertoire TCRs were annotated as SARS-CoV-2-specific by exact matching of V gene, CDR3 amino acid sequence and J gene to a known reactive TCR set. The reference SARS-CoV-2 TCR set was derived from MIRA and filtered for enrichment in COVID-19-positive ImmuneCODE repertoires, a step that removed public or cross-reactive TCRs. Using the MIRA antigens, annotated TCRs were further analysed by specific ORF or by position within an ORF. Breadth was defined as the number of annotated unique rearrangements divided by the total number of unique productive rearrangements, and depth was defined as the summed frequency of the annotated unique rearrangements. Two-sided Wilcoxon rank-sum tests were applied when comparing TCR breadth between groups. TCRdb took this table from immuneACCESS and kept in-frame rearrangements with V and J called. Such tables lack part of the clones; where checked against another copy, unresolved V genes explain under half of the gap, and the rest is unexplained. Clone size and the V and J calls come from that table; the DNA yielded D and trimming. Recorded for this sample are about 480,000 clones; around nine tenths of them occurred a single time. The ten largest clones capture roughly 13% of the sample.

The treatment or condition label, as the study defines it: around 19 received Ad26.COV2.S at low or high dose, single or two shots; several received placebo; per-sample allocation not given. For vaccine and placebo recipients, repertoires were sequenced using samples collected on day 63 after the first injection. Cohort 1b enrolled roughly 25 adults aged 18-55 years at a single site in Boston, USA, between 29 July and 7 August 2020. Ad26.COV2.S was a replication-incompetent adenovirus type 26 vector expressing a prefusion-stabilized SARS-CoV-2 spike protein from the original Wuhan strain. The cysteine opens and the phenylalanine closes a CDR3 of 13 amino acids. The sequence is cut down to CDR3 DNA, 39 bases in frame from base 1. V loses 3 bases, J loses 1 base, and the germline ends lie 6 bases apart. Looking up the germline V gene yields CDR1 SGHAT and CDR2 FQNNGV. About this clone: Its recognized antigen is unknown. No base quality values were provided; no much bigger clone lies one nucleotide off.

The receptor's source is a person aged 18-65 years who received the Ad26.COV2.S COVID-19 vaccine or a placebo. The sequences come from peripheral blood, collected in a trial of Ad26.COV2.S vaccine versus placebo. Rearrangement joined TRBV11-2 to TRBJ2-5, with the D call perhaps TRBD1 or TRBD2, each one matching 5 bases. The CDR3 sequence is CASSFGTQETQYF. In nucleotides, the sequence is TGTGCCAGCAGCTTCGGGACCCAAGAGACCCAGTACTTC.